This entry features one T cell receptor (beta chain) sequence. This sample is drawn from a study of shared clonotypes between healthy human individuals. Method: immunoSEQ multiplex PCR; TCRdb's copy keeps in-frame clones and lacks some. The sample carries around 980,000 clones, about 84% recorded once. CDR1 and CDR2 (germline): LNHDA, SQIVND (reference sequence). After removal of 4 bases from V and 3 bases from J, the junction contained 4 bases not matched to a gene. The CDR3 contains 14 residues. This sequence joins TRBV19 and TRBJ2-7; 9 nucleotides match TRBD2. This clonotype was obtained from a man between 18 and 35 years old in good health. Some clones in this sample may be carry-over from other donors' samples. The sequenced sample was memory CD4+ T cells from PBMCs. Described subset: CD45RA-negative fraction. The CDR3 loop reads CASSKAGGNYEQYF. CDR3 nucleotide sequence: TGTGCCAGTAGTAAGGCGGGAGGGAACTACGAGCAGTACTTC. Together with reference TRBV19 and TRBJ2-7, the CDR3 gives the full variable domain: DGGITQSPKYLFRKEGQNVTLSCEQNLNHDAMYWYRQDPGQGLRLIYYSQIVNDFQKGDIAEGYSVSREKKESFPLTVTSAQKNPTAFYLCASSKAGGNYEQYFGPGTRLTVT.